This T cell receptor beta chain appears in the sequencing data of a study of cytotoxic CD8 clonotypes in ibrutinib-treated CLL. Study observations and caveats: An increase in clonality occurred at ibrutinib response, followed by a return toward baseline at progression. Patients showed higher baseline clonality than age-matched healthy donors, and it tracked circulating CD8+ T-cell counts. Shared public clonotypes were rare, and on treatment they either got smaller or stayed the same.

Trimming left V 7 bases short and J 0 bases short, with 14 bases between. Germline lookup yields CDR1 MNHNS and CDR2 SASEGT. There are 15 residues in the CDR3. As to this clone: No antigen is known for it.

Repertoires were generated with immunoSEQ multiplex PCR, while TCRdb's copy carries only in-frame clones and drops some. The repertoire holds some 200,000 clones, more than 70% seen once, with around 10% in the top ten. The material was PBMCs, obtained after 12 months of ibrutinib treatment. The receptor comes from a human donor with chronic lymphocytic leukemia. The chain uses TRBV6-1 and TRBJ2-3; weak D call: TRBD2 (6 bases). This chain's CDR3 is CASIGAGPSTDTQYF. CDR3 coding DNA: TGTGCCAGCATCGGGGCGGGGCCTAGCACAGATACGCAGTATTTT.